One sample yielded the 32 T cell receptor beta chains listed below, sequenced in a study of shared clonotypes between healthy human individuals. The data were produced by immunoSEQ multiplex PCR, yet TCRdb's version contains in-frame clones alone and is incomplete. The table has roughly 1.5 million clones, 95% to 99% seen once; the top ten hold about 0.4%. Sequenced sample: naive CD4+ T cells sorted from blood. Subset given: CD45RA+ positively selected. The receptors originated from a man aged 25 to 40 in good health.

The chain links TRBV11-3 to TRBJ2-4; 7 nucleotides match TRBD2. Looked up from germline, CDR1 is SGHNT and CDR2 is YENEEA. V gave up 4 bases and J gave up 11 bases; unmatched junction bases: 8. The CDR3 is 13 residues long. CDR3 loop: CASSSDSLAVQYF. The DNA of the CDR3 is TGTGCCAGCAGCTCAGACAGCCTAGCGGTTCAGTACTTC.

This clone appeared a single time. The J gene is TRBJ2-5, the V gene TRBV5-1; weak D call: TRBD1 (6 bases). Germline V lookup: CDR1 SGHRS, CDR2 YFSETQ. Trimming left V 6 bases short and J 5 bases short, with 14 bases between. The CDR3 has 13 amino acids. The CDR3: CASNLGGGETQYF. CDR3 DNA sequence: TGCGCCAGCAATCTTGGGGGCGGGGAGACCCAGTACTTC.

CDR3 sequence: CASSPLGTQETQYF. The CDR3 nucleotides read TGTGCCAGCTCACCACTCGGGACCCAAGAGACCCAGTACTTC. The chain uses TRBV18 and TRBJ2-5; either TRBD1 or TRBD2 may fit D (5 bases each). This CDR3 is 14 amino acids long. Per germline, CDR1 KGHSH and CDR2 LQKENI. V lost 1 base to trimming and J lost 1 base, with 7 bases between them. Filled out from reference TRBV18 and TRBJ2-5, the complete variable domain reads NAGVMQNPRHLVRRRGQEARLRCSPMKGHSHVYWYRQLPEEGLKFMVYLQKENIIDESGMPKERFSAEFPKEGPSILRIQQVVRGDSAAYFCASSPLGTQETQYFGPGTRLLVL.

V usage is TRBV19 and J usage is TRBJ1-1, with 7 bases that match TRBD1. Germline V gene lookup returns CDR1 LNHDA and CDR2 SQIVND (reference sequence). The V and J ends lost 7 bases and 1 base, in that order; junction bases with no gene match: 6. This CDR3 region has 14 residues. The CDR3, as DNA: TGTGCCAGTATCGTAGGGGGCAAGAACACTGAAGCTTTCTTT. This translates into CASIVGGKNTEAFF.

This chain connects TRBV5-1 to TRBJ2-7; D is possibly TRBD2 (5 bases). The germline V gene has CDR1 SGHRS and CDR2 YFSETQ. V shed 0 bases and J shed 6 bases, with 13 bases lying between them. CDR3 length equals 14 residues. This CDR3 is CASSLAGKPGEQYF. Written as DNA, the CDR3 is TGCGCCAGCAGCTTGGCCGGGAAGCCTGGCGAGCAGTACTTC. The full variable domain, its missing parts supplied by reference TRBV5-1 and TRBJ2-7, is KAGVTQTPRYLIKTRGQQVTLSCSPISGHRSVSWYQQTPGQGLQFLFEYFSETQRNKGNFPGRFSGRQFSNSRSEMNVSTLELGDSALYLCASSLAGKPGEQYFGPGTRLTVT.

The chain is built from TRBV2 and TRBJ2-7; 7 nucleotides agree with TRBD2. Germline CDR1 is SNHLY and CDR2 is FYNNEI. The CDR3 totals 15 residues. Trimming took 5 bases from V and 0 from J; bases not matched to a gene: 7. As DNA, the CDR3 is TGTGCCAGCAGTCCTAGCGGAGGCAGCTCCTACGAGCAGTACTTC. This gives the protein CASSPSGGSSYEQYF.

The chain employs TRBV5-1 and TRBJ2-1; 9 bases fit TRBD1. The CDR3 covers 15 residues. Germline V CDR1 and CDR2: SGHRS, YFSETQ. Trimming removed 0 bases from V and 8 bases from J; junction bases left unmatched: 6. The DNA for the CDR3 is TGCGCCAGCAGCTTGGGCGACAGGGGGTCGGATGAGCAGTTCTTC. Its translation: CASSLGDRGSDEQFF.

The CDR3 sequence is CAWSAPSSYNEQFF. CDR3 coding DNA: TGTGCCTGGAGTGCCCCGAGCTCCTACAATGAGCAGTTCTTC. This chain links TRBV30 with TRBJ2-1; D unresolved. The CDR3 is 14 residues long. The V gene's germline CDR1 is GTSNPN and CDR2 SVGIG (reference sequence). V lost 1 base to trimming and J lost 0 bases, with 7 bases between them.

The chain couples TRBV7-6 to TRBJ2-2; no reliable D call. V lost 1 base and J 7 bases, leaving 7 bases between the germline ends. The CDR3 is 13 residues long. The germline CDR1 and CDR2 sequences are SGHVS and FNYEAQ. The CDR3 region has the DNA TGTGCCAGCAGCTTAGAGCACATCGGGGAGCTGTTTTTT. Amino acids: CASSLEHIGELFF.

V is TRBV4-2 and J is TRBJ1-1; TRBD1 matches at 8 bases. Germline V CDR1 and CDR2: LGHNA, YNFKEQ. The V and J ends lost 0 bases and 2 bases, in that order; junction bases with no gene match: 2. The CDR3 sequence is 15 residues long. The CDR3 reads CASSQDGTGNTEAFF. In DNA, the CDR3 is TGTGCCAGCAGCCAAGACGGGACAGGCAACACTGAAGCTTTCTTT.

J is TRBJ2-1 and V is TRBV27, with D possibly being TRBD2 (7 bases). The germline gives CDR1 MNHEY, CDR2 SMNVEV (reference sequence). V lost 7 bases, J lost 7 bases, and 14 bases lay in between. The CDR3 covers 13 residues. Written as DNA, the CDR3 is TGTGCCAGCAATCCGGGGGGCGGGAATGAGCAGTTCTTC. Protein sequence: CASNPGGGNEQFF.

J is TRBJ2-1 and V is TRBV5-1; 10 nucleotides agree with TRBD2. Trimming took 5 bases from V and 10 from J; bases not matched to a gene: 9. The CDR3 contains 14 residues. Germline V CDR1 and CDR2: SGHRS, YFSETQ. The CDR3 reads CASRDASGSEEQFF. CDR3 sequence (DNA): TGCGCCAGCAGGGATGCTAGCGGGAGCGAGGAGCAGTTCTTC.

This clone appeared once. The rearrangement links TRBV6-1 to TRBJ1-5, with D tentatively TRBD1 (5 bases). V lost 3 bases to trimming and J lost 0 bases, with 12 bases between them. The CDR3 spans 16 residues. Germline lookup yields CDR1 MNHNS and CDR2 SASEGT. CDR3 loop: CASSEQTVYSNQPQHF. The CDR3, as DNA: TGTGCCAGCAGTGAGCAGACAGTCTATAGCAATCAGCCCCAGCATTTT.

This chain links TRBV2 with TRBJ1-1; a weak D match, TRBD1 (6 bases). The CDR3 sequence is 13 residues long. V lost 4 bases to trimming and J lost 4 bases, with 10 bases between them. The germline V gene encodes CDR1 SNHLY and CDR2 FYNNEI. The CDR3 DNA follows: TGTGCCAGCAGTGTTAGGGGGGGCACTGAAGCTTTCTTT. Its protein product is CASSVRGGTEAFF.

The CDR3 DNA reads as TGTGCCAGTTCCCGAGGCAAGCACCTCTCCTACAATGAGCAGTTCTTC. This gives the protein CASSRGKHLSYNEQFF. The rearrangement joins TRBV19 to TRBJ2-1; D is uncertain. The germline V gene has CDR1 LNHDA and CDR2 SQIVND (reference sequence). Trimming took 8 bases from V and 0 from J, leaving 17 bases between them. This CDR3 spans 16 amino acids.

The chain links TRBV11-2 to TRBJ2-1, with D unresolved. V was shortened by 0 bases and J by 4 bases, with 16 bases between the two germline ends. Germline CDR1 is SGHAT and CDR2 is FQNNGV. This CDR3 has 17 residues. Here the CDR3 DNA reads TGTGCCAGCAGCTTAGATTTGAGCCTCTCTAGGTACAATGAGCAGTTCTTC. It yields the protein CASSLDLSLSRYNEQFF.

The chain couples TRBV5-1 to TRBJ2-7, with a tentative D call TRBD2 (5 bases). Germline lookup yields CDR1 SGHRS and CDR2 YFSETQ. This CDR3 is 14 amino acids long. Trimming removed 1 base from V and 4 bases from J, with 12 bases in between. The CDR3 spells CASSLLAPGYEQYF. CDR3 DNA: TGCGCCAGCAGCTTGTTAGCACCGGGGTACGAGCAGTACTTC.

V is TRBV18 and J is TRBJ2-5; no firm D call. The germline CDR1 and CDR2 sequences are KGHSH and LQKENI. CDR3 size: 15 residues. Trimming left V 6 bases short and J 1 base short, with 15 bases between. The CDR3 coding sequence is TGTGCCAGCTCCCCCAGCCCCGGGCCCCAAGAGACCCAGTACTTC. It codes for CASSPSPGPQETQYF.

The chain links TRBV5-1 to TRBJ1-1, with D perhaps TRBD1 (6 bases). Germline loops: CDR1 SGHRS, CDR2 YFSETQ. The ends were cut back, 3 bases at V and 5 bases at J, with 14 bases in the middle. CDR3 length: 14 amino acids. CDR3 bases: TGCGCCAGCAGCTCACCCGGGGGGCGTACTGAAGCTTTCTTT. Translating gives CASSSPGGRTEAFF.

CDR3 protein: CSVEVYGQNTEAFF. Written as DNA, the CDR3 is TGCAGCGTTGAAGTATACGGACAGAACACTGAAGCTTTCTTT. V is TRBV29-1 and J is TRBJ1-1; D may be TRBD1 (5 bases). V was cut by 1 base and J by 1 base, with 10 bases left in between. The germline CDR1 and CDR2 sequences are SQVTM and ANQGSEA. This CDR3 has 14 amino acids.

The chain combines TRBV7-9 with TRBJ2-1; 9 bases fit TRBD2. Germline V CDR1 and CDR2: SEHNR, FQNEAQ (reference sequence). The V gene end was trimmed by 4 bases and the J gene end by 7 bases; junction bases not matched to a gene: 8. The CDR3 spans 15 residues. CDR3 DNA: TGTGCCAGCAGCTGGGGGTCTAGCGGGAAAAATGAGCAGTTCTTC. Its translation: CASSWGSSGKNEQFF.

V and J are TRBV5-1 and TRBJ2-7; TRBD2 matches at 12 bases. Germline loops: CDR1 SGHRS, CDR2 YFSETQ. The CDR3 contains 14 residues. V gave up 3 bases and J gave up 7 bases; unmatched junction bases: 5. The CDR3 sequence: CASSSGTSGLEQYF. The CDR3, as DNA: TGCGCCAGCAGCTCCGGGACTAGCGGGCTGGAGCAGTACTTC.

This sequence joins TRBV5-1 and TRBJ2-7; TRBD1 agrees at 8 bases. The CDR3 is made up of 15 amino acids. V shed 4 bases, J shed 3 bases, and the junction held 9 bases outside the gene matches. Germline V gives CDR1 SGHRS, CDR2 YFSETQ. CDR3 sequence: CASSTGQVTLYEQYF. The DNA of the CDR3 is TGCGCCAGCAGCACGGGACAGGTCACGCTCTACGAGCAGTACTTC.

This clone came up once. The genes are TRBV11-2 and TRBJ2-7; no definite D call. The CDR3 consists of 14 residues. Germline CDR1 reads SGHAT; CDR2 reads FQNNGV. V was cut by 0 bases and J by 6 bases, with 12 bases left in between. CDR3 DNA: TGTGCCAGCAGCTTAGATCCATATACTCGCGAGCAGTACTTC. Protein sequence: CASSLDPYTREQYF.

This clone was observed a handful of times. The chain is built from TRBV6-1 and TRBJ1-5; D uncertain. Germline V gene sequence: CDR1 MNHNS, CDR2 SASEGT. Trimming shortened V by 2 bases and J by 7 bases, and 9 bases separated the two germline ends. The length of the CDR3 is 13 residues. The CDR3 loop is CASSEWGSQPQHF. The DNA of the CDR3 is TGTGCCAGCAGTGAATGGGGTAGCCAGCCCCAGCATTTT.

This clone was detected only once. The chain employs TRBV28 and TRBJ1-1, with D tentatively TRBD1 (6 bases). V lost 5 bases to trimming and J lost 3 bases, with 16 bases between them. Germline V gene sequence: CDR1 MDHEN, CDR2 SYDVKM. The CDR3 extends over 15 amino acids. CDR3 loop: CASSTPGQGYTEAFF. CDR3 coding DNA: TGTGCCAGCAGTACCCCGGGACAAGGGTACACTGAAGCTTTCTTT.

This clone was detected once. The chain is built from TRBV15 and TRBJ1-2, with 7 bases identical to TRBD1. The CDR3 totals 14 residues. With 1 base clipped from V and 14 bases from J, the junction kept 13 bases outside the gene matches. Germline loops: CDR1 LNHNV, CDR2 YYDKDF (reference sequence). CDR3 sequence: CATSRGGDVLQGTF. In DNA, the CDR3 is TGTGCCACCAGCAGAGGGGGGGATGTCCTACAGGGGACCTTC.

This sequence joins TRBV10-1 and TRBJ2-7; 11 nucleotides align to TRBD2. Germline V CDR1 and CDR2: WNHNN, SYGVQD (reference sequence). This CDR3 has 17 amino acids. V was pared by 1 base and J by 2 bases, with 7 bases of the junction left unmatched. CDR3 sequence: CASSEWLAGGKTYEQYF. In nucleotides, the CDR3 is TGCGCCAGCAGTGAGTGGCTAGCGGGAGGAAAAACCTACGAGCAGTACTTC.

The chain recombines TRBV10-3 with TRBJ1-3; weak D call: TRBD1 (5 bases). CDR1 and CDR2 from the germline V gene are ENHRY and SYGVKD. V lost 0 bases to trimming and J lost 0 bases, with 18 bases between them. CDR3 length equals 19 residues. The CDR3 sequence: CAISESGTFHRHSGNTIYF. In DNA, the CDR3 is TGTGCCATCAGTGAGTCCGGGACGTTCCATCGTCACTCTGGAAACACCATATATTTT.

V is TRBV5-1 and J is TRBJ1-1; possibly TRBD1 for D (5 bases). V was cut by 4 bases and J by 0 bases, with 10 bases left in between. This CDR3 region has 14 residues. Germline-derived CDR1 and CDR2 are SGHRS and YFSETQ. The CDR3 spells CASSADSLNTEAFF. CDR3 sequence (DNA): TGCGCCAGCAGCGCCGACAGCCTGAACACTGAAGCTTTCTTT.

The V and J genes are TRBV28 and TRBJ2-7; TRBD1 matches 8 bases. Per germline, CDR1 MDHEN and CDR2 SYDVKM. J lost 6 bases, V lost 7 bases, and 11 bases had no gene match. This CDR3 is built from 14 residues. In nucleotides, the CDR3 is TGTGCCAGCATTCCGGACAGGGCGTCCGGCGAGCAGTACTTC. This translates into CASIPDRASGEQYF.

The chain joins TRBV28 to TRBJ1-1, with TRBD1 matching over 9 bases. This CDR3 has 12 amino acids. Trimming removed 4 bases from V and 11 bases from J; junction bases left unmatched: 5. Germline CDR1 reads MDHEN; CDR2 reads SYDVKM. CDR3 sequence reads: CASSSPGQGAFF. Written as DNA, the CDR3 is TGTGCCAGCAGTTCTCCGGGACAGGGTGCTTTCTTT.